This entry concerns a single T cell receptor beta chain. The data are from a study of cytomegalovirus exposure and HLA in healthy donors. Unmatched junction bases numbered 3, after V lost 5 bases and J lost 0 bases. CDR3 length: 14 amino acids. CDR1 SGHVS and CDR2 FNYEAQ come from the germline V gene. Primers for the PCR totalled 60 Vbeta and 13 Jbeta. Profiled with immunoSEQ multiplex PCR; TCRdb holds only in-frame clones, not every one. The sample lists 150,000 to 200,000 clones; 70% to 85% were seen once. Sequenced: PBMCs. The TCR originated in a woman under 40 in good health and CMV-seronegative. The chain couples TRBV7-6 to TRBJ1-1; 7 bases line up with TRBD1. The CDR3 bases are TGTGCCAGCAGCCCGACAGGGTTGAACACTGAAGCTTTCTTT. It encodes CASSPTGLNTEAFF.